The clone carrying this T cell receptor beta chain was picked up a small number of times. Primers: 60 Vbeta forward and 13 Jbeta reverse. The method was immunoSEQ multiplex PCR; TCRdb's version includes in-frame clones alone and lacks a portion of them. The sample shows approximately 110,000 clones, more than 60% of them seen only once. This record comes from a study of cytomegalovirus exposure and HLA in healthy donors. The clonotype originates from a woman in her thirties or forties in good health and CMV-seronegative. Sequences were obtained from PBMCs.

DNA for the CDR3: TGTGCCAGCAGCCAAGATGACAGGGAGGTGGAAGATACGCAGTATTTT. Protein product: CASSQDDREVEDTQYF. This chain connects TRBV4-2 to TRBJ2-3, with D tentatively TRBD1 (7 bases). Germline assignment: CDR1 LGHNA and CDR2 YNFKEQ. This CDR3 is built from 16 residues. With 0 bases removed from V and 5 bases from J, the gap between germline ends came to 15 bases.